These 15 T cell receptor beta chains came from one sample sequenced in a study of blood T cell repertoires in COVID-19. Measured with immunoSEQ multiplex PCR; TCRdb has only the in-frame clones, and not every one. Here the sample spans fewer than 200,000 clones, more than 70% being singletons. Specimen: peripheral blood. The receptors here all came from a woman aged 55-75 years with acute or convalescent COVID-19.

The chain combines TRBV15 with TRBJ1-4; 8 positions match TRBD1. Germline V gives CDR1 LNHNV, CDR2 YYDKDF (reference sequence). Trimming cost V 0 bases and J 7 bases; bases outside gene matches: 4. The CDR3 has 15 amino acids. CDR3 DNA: TGTGCCACCAGCAGAGATCTGGACAGGGCTGAAAAACTGTTTTTT. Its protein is CATSRDLDRAEKLFF.

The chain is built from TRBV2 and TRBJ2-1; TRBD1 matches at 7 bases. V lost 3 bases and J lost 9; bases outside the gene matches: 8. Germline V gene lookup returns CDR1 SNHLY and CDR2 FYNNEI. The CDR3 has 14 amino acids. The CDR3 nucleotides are TGTGCCAGCAGTGAGATACAGGGGACGAGTGAGCAGTTCTTC. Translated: CASSEIQGTSEQFF.

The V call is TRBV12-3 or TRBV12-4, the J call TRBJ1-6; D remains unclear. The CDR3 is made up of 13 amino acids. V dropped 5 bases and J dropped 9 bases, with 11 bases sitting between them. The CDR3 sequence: CASSAGLSSPLHF. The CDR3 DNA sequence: TGTGCCAGCAGTGCCGGACTCTCTTCACCCCTCCACTTT.

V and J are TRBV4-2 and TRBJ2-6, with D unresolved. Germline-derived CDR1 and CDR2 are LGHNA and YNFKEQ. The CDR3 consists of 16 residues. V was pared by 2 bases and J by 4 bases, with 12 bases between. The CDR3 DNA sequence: TGTGCCAGCAGCCAATTTTTAGAACCCGGGGCCAACGTCCTGACTTTC. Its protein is CASSQFLEPGANVLTF.

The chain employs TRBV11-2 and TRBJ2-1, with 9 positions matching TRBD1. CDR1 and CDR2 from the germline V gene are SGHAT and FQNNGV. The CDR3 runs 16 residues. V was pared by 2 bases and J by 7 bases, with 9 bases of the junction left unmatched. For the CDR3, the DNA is TGTGCCAGCAGCTTACTTGACACAGGGGGCCGGAATGAGCAGTTCTTC. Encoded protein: CASSLLDTGGRNEQFF.

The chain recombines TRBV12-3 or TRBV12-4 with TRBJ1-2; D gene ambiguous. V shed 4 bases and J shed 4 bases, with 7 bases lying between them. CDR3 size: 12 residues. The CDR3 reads CASSSDTYGYTF. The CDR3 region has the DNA TGTGCCAGCAGTTCCGACACCTATGGCTACACCTTC.

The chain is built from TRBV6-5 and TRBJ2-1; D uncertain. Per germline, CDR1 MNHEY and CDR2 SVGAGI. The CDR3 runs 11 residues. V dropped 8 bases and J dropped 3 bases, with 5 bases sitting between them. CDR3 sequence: CASRHYNEQFF. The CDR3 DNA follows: TGTGCCAGCCGACACTACAATGAGCAGTTCTTC.

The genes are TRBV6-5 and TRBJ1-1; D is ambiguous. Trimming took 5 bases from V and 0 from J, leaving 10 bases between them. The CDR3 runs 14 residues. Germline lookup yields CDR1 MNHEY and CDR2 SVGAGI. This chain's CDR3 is CASSLDAMNTEAFF. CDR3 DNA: TGTGCCAGCAGTCTTGATGCTATGAACACTGAAGCTTTCTTT.

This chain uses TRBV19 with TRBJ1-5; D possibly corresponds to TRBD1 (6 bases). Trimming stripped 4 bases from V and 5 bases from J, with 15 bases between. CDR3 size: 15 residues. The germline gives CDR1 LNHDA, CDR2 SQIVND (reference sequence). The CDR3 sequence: CASSTTSTGYQPQHF. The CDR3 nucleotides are TGTGCCAGTAGTACCACCTCGACAGGTTATCAGCCCCAGCATTTT.

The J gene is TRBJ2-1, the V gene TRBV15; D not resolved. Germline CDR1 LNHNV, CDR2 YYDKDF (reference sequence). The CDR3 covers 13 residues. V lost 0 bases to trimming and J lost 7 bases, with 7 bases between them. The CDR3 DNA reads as TGTGCCACCAGCAGAGAAATCGGGAATGAGCAGTTCTTC. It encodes CATSREIGNEQFF.

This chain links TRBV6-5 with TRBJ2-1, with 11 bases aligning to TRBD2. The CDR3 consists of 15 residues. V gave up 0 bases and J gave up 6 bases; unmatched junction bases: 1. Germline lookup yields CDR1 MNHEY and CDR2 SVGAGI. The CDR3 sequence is CASSYSSGRANEQFF. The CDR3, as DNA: TGTGCCAGCAGTTACTCTAGCGGGAGGGCCAATGAGCAGTTCTTC.

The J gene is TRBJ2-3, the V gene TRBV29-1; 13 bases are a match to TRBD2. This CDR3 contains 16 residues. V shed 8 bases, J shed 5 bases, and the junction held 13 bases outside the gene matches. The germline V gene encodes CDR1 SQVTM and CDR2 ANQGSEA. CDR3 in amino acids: CSLGRLAGGRGDTQYF. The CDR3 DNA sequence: TGCAGCTTAGGGAGACTAGCGGGAGGAAGGGGAGATACGCAGTATTTT.

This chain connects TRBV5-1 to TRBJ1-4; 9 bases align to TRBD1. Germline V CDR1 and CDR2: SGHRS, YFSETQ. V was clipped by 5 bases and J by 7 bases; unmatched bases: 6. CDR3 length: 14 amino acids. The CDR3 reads CASRSGQGPEKLFF. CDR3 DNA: TGCGCCAGCAGGTCGGGACAGGGACCTGAAAAACTGTTTTTT.

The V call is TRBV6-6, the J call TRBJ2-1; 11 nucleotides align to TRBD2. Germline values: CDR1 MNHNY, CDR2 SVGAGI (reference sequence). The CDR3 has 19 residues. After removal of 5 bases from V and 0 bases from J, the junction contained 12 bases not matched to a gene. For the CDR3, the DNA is TGTGCCAGCAGTCAACTAGCGGGAGCGACGCAGAGCTCCTACAATGAGCAGTTCTTC. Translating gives CASSQLAGATQSSYNEQFF.

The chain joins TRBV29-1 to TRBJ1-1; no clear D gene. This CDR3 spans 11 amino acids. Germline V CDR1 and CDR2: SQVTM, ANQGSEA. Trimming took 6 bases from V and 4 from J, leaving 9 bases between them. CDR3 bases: TGCAGCGTCGGGGAAACCACTGAAGCTTTCTTT. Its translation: CSVGETTEAFF.